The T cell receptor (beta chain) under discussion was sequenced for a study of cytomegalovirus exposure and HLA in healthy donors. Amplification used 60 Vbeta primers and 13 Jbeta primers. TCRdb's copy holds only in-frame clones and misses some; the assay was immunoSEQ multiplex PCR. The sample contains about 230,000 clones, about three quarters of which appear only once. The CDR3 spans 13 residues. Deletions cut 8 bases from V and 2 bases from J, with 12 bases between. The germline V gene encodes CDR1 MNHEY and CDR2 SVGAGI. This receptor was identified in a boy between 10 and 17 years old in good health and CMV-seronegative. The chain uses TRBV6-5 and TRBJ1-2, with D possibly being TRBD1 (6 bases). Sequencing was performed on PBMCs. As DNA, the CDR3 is TGTGCCAGCGTAGACAGGAGAAACTATGGCTACACCTTC. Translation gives CASVDRRNYGYTF.